These 5 T cell receptor beta chains were all obtained from the same sample, sequenced in a study of type 1 and type 2 diabetes patients. PCR was run on genomic DNA. A primer set of 30 forward and 13 reverse primers amplified the CDR3. TCRdb reprocessed the multiplex PCR reads via MiXCR and lists one record per CDR3 protein. The data show 250,000 or so distinct CDR3 sequences, 47% seen once. The sequencing sample was made of peripheral blood mononuclear cells (PBMCs). The receptors were sampled from a man in his late teens or twenties with type 2 diabetes.

The CDR3 region is CASSLITLGHGYTF. CDR3 nucleotide sequence: TGTGCCAGCAGCTTGATCACCCTTGGACATGGCTACACCTTC. The V gene is TRBV7-2, the J gene TRBJ1-2; the D is unclear. The CDR3 covers 14 residues. V lost 3 bases to trimming and J lost 6 bases, with 14 bases between them. Looked up from germline, CDR1 is SGHTA and CDR2 is FQGNSA.

There are many counts of this clonotype. The chain couples TRBV7-2 to TRBJ2-7; 9 nucleotides align to TRBD2. The V and J ends lost 1 base and 4 bases, in that order; junction bases with no gene match: 5. The germline V gene has CDR1 SGHTA and CDR2 FQGNSA. The CDR3 is 15 amino acids. Written as DNA, the CDR3 is TGTGCCAGCAGCTTAGTAGCGGGAGTGTTGTACGAGCAGTACTTC. Amino acid sequence: CASSLVAGVLYEQYF.

The chain is built from TRBV29-1 and TRBJ2-5; D is possibly TRBD1 (7 bases). Germline V gene sequence: CDR1 SQVTM, CDR2 ANQGSEA. The CDR3 contains 12 residues. CDR3 coding DNA: TGCACCAGGGGGGTCAGCGAAGAGACCCAGTACTTC. Encoded protein: CTRGVSEETQYF.

Worth noting for this clonotype: A junction boundary mismatches the germline segment, possibly from a read error. V gene TRBV7-9 combines with J gene TRBJ2-6; TRBD1 is a possible D gene (5 bases). The germline CDR1 and CDR2 sequences are SEHNR and FQNEAQ (reference sequence). The CDR3 length is 17 residues. The CDR3 region has the DNA TGTGCCAGCAGCTCGACCGGAGTCCAATCTGGGGCCAACGTCCTGACTTTT. Its protein is CASSSTGVQSGANVLTF.

This clonotype was seen only a few times. As DNA, the CDR3 is TGTGCCAGCAGCTTCTCCGGGACTAGCGGGAGTATTGAGCAGTTCTTC. Its protein is CASSFSGTSGSIEQFF. The chain couples TRBV7-2 to TRBJ2-1; TRBD2 agrees at 14 bases. Trimming took 3 bases from V and 9 from J; bases not matched to a gene: 7. There are 16 residues in the CDR3. Looked up from germline, CDR1 is SGHTA and CDR2 is FQGNSA. Using reference TRBV7-2 and TRBJ2-1 for the parts outside the CDR3, the full variable domain is GAGVSQSPSNKVTEKGKDVELRCDPISGHTALYWYRQSLGQGLEFLIYFQGNSAPDKSGLPSDRFSAERTGGSVSTLTIQRTQQEDSAVYLCASSFSGTSGSIEQFFGPGTRLTVL.